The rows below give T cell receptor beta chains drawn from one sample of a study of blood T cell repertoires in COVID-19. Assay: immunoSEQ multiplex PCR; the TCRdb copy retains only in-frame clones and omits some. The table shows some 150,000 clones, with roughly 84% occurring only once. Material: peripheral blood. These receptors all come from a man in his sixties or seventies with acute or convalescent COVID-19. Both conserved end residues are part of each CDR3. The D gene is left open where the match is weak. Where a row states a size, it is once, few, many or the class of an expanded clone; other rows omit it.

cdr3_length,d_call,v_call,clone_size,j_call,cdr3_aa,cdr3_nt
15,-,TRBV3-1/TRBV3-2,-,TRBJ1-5,CASSQGGYSNQPQHF,TGTGCCAGCAGCCAAGGAGGGTATAGCAATCAGCCCCAGCATTTT
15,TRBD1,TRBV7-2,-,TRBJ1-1,CASSLVGTGGTEAFF,TGTGCCAGCAGCTTAGTGGGGACAGGGGGCACTGAAGCTTTCTTT
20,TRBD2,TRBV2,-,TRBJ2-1,CASSVPRGGASGSSYNEQFF,TGTGCCAGCAGTGTACCTCGCGGGGGGGCTAGTGGCAGTTCCTACAATGAGCAGTTCTTC
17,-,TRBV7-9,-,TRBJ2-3,CASSPPYATDPTDTQYF,TGTGCCAGCAGCCCACCTTATGCTACAGATCCCACAGATACGCAGTATTTT
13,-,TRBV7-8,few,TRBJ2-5,CASSSRGLGAQYF,TGTGCCAGCAGCTCACGGGGGTTGGGGGCCCAGTACTTC
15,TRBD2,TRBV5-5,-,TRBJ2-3,CASSLGLAGADTQYF,TGTGCCAGCAGCCTCGGACTAGCGGGAGCAGATACGCAGTATTTT
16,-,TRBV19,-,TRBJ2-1,CASSILPGGPQGEQFF,TGTGCCAGTAGTATCCTTCCGGGGGGCCCCCAGGGTGAGCAGTTCTTC
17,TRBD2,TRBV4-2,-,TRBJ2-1,CASSHDVSSGAYNEQFF,TGTGCCAGCAGCCATGATGTCAGTAGCGGGGCCTACAATGAGCAGTTCTTC
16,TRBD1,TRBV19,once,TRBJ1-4,CASSIAYRGFAEKLFF,TGTGCCAGTAGTATCGCCTACAGGGGGTTTGCTGAAAAACTGTTTTTT
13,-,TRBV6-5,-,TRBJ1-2,CASTSPGNYGYTF,TGTGCCAGCACCTCTCCGGGAAACTATGGCTACACCTTC
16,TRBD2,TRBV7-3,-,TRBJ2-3,CASSAGTSGPTDTQYF,TGTGCCAGCAGCGCCGGGACTAGCGGCCCCACAGATACGCAGTATTTT
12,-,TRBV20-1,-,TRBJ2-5,CSASRTGETQYF,TGCAGTGCTAGTCGCACGGGAGAGACCCAGTACTTC
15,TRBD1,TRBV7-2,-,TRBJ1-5,CASSFGTGRNQPQHF,TGTGCCAGCAGCTTCGGGACAGGGCGCAATCAGCCCCAGCATTTT